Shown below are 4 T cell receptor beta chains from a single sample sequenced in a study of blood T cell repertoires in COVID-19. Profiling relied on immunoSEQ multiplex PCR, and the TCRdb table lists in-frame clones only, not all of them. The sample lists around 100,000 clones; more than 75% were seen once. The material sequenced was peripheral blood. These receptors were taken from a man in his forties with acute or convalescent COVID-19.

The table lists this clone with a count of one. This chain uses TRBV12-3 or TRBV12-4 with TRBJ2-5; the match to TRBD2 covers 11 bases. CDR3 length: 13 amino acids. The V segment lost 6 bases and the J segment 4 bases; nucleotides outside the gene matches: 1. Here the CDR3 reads CASSLAGGETQYF. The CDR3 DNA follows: TGTGCCAGCAGCCTAGCGGGGGGAGAGACCCAGTACTTC.

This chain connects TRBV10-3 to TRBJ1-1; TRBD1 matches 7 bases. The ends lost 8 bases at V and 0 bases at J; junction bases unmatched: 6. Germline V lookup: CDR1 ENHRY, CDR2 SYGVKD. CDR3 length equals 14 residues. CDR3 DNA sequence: TGTGCCATCGGATACAGGGGAGTGAACACTGAAGCTTTCTTT. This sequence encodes CAIGYRGVNTEAFF.

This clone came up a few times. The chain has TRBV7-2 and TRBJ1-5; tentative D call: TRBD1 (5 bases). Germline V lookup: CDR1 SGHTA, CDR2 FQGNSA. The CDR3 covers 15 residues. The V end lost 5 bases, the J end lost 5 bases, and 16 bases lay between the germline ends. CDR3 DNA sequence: TGTGCCAGCAGCGAAGACTGGGACTGGGATCAGCCCCAGCATTTT. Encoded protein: CASSEDWDWDQPQHF.

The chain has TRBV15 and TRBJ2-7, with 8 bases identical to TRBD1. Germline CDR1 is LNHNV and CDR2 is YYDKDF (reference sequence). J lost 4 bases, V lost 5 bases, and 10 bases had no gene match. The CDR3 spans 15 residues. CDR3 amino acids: CATSPWDRNLYEQYF. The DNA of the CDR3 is TGTGCCACCAGCCCCTGGGACAGGAATTTATACGAGCAGTACTTC. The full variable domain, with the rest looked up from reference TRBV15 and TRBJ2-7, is DAMVIQNPRYQVTQFGKPVTLSCSQTLNHNVMYWYQQKSSQAPKLLFHYYDKDFNNEADTPDNFQSRRPNTSFCFLDIRSPGLGDTAMYLCATSPWDRNLYEQYFGPGTRLTVT.